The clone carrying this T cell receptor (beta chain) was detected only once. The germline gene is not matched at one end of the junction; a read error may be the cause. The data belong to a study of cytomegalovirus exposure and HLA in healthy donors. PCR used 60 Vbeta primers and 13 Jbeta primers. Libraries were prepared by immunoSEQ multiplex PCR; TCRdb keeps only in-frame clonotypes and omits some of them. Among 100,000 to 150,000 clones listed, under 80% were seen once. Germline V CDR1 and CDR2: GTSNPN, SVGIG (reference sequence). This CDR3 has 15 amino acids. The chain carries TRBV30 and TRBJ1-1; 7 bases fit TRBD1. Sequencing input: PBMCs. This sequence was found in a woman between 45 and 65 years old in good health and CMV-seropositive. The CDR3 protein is CAWSVGTVMNTETFF. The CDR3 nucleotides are TGTGCCTGGAGTGTGGGGACAGTCATGAACACTGAAACTTTCTTT. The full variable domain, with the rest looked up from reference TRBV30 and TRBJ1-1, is SQTIHQWPATLVQPVGSPLSLECTVEGTSNPNLYWYRQAAGRGLQLLFYSVGIGQISSEVPQNLSASRPQDRQFILSSKKLLLSDSGFYLCAWSVGTVMNTETFFGQGTRLTVV.